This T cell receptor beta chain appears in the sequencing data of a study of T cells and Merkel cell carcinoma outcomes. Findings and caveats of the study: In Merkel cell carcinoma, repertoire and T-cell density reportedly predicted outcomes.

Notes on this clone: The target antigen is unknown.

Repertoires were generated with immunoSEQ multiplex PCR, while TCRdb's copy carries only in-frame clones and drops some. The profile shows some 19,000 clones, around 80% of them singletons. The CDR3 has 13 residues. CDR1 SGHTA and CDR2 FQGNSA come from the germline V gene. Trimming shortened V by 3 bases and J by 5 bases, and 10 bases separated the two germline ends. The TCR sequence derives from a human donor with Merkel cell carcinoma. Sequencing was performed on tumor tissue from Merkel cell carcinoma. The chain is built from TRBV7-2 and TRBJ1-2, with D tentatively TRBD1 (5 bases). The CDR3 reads CASSLGGGYGYTF. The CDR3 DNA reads TGTGCCAGCAGCTTGGGGGGGGGTTATGGCTACACCTTC.